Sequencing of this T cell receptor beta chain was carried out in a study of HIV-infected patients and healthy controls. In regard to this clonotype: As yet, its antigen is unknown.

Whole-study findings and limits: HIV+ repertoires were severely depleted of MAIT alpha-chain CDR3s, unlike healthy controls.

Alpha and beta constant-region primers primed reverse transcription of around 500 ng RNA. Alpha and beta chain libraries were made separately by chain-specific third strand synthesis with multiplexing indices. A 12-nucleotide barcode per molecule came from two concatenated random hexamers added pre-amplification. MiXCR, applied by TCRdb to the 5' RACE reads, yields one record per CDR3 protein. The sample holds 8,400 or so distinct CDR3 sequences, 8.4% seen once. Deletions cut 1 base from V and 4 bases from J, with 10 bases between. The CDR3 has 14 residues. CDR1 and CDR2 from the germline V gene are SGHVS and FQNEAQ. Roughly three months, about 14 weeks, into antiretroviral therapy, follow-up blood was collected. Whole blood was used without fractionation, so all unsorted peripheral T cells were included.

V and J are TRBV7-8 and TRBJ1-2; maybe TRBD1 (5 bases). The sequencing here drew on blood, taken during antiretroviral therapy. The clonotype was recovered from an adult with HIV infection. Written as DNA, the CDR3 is TGTGCCAGCAGCTTAGATAGGGGATCCTATGGCTACACCTTC. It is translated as CASSLDRGSYGYTF.